This TCR beta chain originates from a study of CD8 T cells in Susac syndrome. Whole-study findings and limits: The study admitted that it had a relatively small number of individuals in its TCR sequencing and HLA analysis.

Random hexamers were used to reverse transcribe the RNA input (0.5 to 1 ug). Amplification of the TCR beta CDR3 was carried out by immunoSEQ multiplex PCR, which spanned a total of 54 Vbeta and 13 Jbeta segments. TCRdb reprocessed the immunoSEQ multiplex PCR reads with MiXCR, giving one entry per CDR3 protein. The sample lists roughly 120,000 distinct CDR3 sequences, around 94% occurring once. The CDR3 spans 16 residues. V gave up 4 bases and J gave up 3 bases; unmatched junction bases: 4. Germline V gene sequence: CDR1 MGHRA, CDR2 YSYEKL. TCR beta sequencing was performed on blood CD8+ and CD4+ T cells. Purification of the CD8+ and CD4+ T cells relied on negative isolation, and TEMRA cells underwent FACS enrichment. With regard to this clonotype: Antigen: not known.

The chain carries TRBV4-1 and TRBJ2-1, with 12 bases aligning to TRBD2. Specimen: CD4+ T cells from PBMCs. This sequence was found in a human donor in good health. The CDR3 DNA is TGCGCCAGCAGCCGCGAGACTAGCGGGAGCTACAATGAGCAGTTCTTC. It encodes CASSRETSGSYNEQFF.